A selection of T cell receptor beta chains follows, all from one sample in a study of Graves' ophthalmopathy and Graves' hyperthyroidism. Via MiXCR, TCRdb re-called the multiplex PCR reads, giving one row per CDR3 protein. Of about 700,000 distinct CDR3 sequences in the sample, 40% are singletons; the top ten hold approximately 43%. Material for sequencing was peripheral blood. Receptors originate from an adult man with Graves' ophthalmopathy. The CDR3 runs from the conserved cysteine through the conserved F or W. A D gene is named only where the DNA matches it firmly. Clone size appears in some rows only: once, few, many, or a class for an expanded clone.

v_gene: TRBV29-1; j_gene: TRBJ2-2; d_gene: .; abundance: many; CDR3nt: TGCAGCGTTGAGAACACCGGGGAGCTGTTTTTT; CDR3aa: CSVENTGELFF
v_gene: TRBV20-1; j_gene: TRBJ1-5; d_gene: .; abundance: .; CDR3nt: TGCAGTGCTAGGGGATTTTGGGGCAATCAGCCCCAGCATTTT; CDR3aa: CSARGFWGNQPQHF
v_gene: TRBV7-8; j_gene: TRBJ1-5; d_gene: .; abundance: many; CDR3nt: TGTGCCAGCAGCTTAGGGACGATTGATAGCAATCAGCCCCAGCATTTT; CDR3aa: CASSLGTIDSNQPQHF
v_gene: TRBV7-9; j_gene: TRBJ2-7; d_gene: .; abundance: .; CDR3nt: TGTGCCAGCAGCTCAGCGGGTACAGCATGGGACTTC; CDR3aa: CASSSAGTAWDF
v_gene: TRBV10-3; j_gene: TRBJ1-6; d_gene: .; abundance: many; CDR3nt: TGTGCCATCAGTGAATTGGAGAGCTCCTATAATTCACCCCTCCACTTT; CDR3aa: CAISELESSYNSPLHF
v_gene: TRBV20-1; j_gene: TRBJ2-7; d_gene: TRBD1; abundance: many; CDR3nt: TGCAGTGCTAGAGATGGGACAGGGGGCGGCTTCGCCTACGAGCAGTACTTC; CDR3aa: CSARDGTGGGFAYEQYF
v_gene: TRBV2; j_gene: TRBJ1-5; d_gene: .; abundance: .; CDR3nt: TGTGCCAGCAGCTACGGGTTCCTAAATCAGCCCCAGCATTTT; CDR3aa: CASSYGFLNQPQHF
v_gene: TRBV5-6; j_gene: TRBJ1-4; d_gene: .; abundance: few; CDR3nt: TGTGCCAGCAGCTTGTACGGAGGAAAACTGTTTTTT; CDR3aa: CASSLYGGKLFF
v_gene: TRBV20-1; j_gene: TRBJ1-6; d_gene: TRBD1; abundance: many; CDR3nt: TGCAGTGCTAAAGGGACAGAGAATTCACCCCTCCACTTT; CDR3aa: CSAKGTENSPLHF
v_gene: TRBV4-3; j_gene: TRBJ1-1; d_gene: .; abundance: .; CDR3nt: TGCGCCAGCAGCCGGCGACACCCCCAGAACACTGAAGCTTTCTTT; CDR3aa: CASSRRHPQNTEAFF
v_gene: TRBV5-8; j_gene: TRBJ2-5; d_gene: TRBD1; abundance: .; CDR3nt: TGCGCCAGCAGCTCACATCCCGGGACAGAAGAGACCCAGTACTTC; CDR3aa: CASSSHPGTEETQYF
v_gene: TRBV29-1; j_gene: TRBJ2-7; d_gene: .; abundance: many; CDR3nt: TGCAGCGTTGAAGCCCCTGGCTACGAGCAGTACTTC; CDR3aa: CSVEAPGYEQYF
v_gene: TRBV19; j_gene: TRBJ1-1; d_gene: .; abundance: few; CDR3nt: TGTGCCAGTAGTATTTTTCACAGGGACACTGAAGCTTTCTTT; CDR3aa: CASSIFHRDTEAFF
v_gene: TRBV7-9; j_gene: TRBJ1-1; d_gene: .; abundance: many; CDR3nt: TGTGCCAGCAGCGACGGATTCGGGAACACTGAAGCTTTCTTT; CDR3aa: CASSDGFGNTEAFF
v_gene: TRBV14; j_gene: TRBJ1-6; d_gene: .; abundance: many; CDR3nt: TGTGCCAGCAGCCACGGGGCGAGGTCACCCCTCCACTTT; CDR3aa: CASSHGARSPLHF
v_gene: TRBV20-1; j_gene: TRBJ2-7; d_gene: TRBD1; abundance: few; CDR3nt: TGCAGTGCTAGAGGGACACAGGGGGCGTTAGAGCAGTACTTC; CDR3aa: CSARGTQGALEQYF
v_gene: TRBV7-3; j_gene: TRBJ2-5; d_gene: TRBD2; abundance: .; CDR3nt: TGTGCCAGCAGGGCCTCTAGCGGGTCCGGCGCCAGGGAGACCCAGTACTTC; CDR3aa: CASRASSGSGARETQYF
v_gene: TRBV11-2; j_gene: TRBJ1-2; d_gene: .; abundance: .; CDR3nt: TGCGCCAGCAGCCAAGATTGGAGGGGAGTTAATGGCTACACCTTC; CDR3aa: CASSQDWRGVNGYTF
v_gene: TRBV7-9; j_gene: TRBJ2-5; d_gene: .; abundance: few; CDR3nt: TGTGCCAGCAGCTTAGTGGAGATGGGAAAGACCCAGTACTTC; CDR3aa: CASSLVEMGKTQYF
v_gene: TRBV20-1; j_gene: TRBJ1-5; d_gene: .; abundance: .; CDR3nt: TGCAGTGCTAACCCACAACTCCAGGGACTCGGTCAGCCCCAGCATTTT; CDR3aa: CSANPQLQGLGQPQHF
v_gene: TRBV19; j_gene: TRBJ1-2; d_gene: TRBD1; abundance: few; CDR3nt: TGTGCCAGTAACCCGGGACAGGGCCTCGCGTCTGCACATGGCTACACCTTC; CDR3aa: CASNPGQGLASAHGYTF
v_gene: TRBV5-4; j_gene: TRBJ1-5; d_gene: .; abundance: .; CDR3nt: TGTGCCAGAAGTGCAGGGTATGGCAATCAGCCCCAGCATTTT; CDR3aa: CARSAGYGNQPQHF